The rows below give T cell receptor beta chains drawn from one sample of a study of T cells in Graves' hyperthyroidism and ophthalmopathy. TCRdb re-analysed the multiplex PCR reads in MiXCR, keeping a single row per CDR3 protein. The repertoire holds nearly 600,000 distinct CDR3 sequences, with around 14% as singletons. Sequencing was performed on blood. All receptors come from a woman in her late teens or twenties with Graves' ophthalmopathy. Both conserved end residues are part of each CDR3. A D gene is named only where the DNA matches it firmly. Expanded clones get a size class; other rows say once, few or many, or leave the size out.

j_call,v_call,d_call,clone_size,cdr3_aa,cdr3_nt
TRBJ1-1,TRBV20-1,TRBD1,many,CSAREQMTGPFTEAFF,TGCAGTGCTAGAGAGCAAATGACAGGGCCCTTCACTGAAGCTTTCTTT
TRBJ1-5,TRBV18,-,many,CASSLEDTDQPQHF,TGTGCCAGCTCACTCGAGGACACGGATCAGCCCCAGCATTTT
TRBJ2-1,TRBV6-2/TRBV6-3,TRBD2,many,CASSYGLAGDREFF,TGTGCCAGCAGTTACGGACTAGCGGGGGACAGGGAGTTCTTC
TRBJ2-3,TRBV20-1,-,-,CSASIPASDTQYF,TGCAGTGCTAGTATCCCGGCCTCAGATACGCAGTATTTT
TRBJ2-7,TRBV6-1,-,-,CASTGWETSSYEQYF,TGTGCCAGCACAGGGTGGGAGACTTCCTCCTACGAGCAGTACTTC
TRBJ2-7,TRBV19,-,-,CASSSYGPYEQYF,TGTGCCAGTAGTTCTTACGGTCCCTACGAGCAGTACTTC
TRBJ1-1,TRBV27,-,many,CASSLSANTEAFF,TGTGCCAGCAGTTTATCGGCGAACACTGAAGCTTTCTTT
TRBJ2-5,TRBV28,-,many,CASSLRYRSRGQETQYF,TGTGCCAGCAGTTTAAGGTATCGCAGCCGGGGGCAAGAGACCCAGTACTTC
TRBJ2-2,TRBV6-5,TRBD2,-,CASSYSEWSWLAGGSGELFF,TGTGCCAGCAGTTACTCGGAATGGTCATGGTTAGCGGGAGGTTCCGGGGAGCTGTTTTTT
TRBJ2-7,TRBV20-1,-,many,CSATPAGSSYEQYF,TGCAGTGCCACGCCTGCGGGAAGTTCCTACGAGCAGTACTTC
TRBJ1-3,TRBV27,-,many,CASSRVGGQHSGNTIYF,TGTGCCAGCAGTCGTGTAGGGGGGCAACACTCTGGAAACACCATATATTTT
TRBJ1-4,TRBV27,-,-,CASSFSVRQATNEKLFF,TGTGCCAGCAGTTTTTCAGTCAGACAGGCAACTAATGAAAAACTGTTTTTT
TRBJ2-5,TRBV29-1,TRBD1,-,CSVATGGPQETQYF,TGCAGCGTTGCCACAGGGGGCCCCCAAGAGACCCAGTACTTC
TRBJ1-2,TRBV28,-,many,CASRPSTGLGYGYTF,TGTGCCAGCAGACCATCTACAGGGCTAGGCTATGGCTACACCTTC
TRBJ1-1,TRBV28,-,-,CASRDIGGGTEAFF,TGTGCCAGCAGGGACATTGGGGGGGGCACTGAAGCTTTCTTT
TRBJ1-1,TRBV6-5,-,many,CASSYVSQGEAFF,TGTGCCAGCAGTTACGTTTCACAGGGAGAAGCTTTCTTT
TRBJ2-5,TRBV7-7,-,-,CASSLAFSPGGGKETQYF,TGTGCTAGCAGCTTAGCGTTTAGCCCTGGGGGCGGAAAAGAGACCCAGTACTTC
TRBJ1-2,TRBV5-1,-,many,CASSLVPTTTNYGYTF,TGCGCCAGCAGCTTAGTCCCGACAACGACTAACTATGGCTACACCTTC
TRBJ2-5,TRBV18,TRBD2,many,CASRIGLADQETQYF,TGTGCCAGCCGTATAGGACTAGCAGACCAAGAGACCCAGTACTTC
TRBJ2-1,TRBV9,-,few,CASSVSGLGEQFF,TGTGCCAGCAGCGTCTCAGGATTGGGTGAGCAGTTCTTC
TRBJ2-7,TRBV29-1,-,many,CSVVTKPSVTEQYF,TGCAGCGTTGTAACCAAGCCCAGTGTCACCGAGCAGTACTTC
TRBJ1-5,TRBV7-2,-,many,CASSLVGGGQPQHF,TGTGCCAGCAGCTTAGTGGGGGGAGGTCAGCCCCAGCATTTT
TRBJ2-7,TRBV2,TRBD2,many,CASSTQGHPGLAGPYEQYF,TGTGCCAGCAGCACCCAGGGCCACCCGGGACTAGCGGGACCCTACGAGCAGTACTTC
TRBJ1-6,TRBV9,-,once,CASSPRYYNSPLHF,TGTGCCAGCAGCCCACGATACTATAATTCACCCCTCCACTTT
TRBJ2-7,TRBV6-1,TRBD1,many,CASANRDRTYEQYF,TGTGCCAGCGCAAACCGGGACAGAACCTACGAGCAGTACTTC
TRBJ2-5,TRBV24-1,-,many,CATSDVAQKETQYF,TGTGCCACCAGTGATGTAGCACAGAAAGAGACCCAGTACTTC
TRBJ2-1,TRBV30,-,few,CAWSVAVNSYNEQFF,TGTGCCTGGAGTGTAGCGGTTAACTCCTACAATGAGCAGTTCTTC
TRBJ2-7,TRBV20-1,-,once,CSASGGAYEQYF,TGCAGTGCTTCTGGCGGGGCCTACGAGCAGTACTTC
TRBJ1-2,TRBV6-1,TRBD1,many,CASRGGTGGRGYTF,TGTGCCAGCAGGGGGGGGACAGGGGGACGGGGCTACACCTTC
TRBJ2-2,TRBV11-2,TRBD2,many,CASSVSGTYTGELFF,TGTGCCAGCAGCGTTAGCGGGACCTACACCGGGGAGCTGTTTTTT
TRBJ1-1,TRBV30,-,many,CAWSVAQNTEAFF,TGTGCCTGGAGTGTAGCCCAGAACACTGAAGCTTTCTTT
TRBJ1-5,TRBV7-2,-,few,CASSFGGQTPHF,TGTGCCAGCAGCTTTGGGGGCCAGACCCCCCATTTT
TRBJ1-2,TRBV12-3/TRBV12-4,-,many,CASRSSPTLGYGYTF,TGTGCCAGCAGGTCCTCCCCGACTTTGGGCTATGGCTACACCTTC
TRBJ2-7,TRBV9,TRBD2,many,CASSVGSGSYEQYF,TGTGCCAGCAGCGTAGGTAGCGGGTCCTACGAGCAGTACTTC
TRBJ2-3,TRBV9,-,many,CASSVSGVDTDTQYF,TGTGCCAGCAGCGTATCAGGGGTCGACACAGATACGCAGTATTTT
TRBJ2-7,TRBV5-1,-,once,CASSLGVSWDFSYEQYF,TGCGCCAGCAGCTTGGGGGTTTCGTGGGACTTCTCCTACGAGCAGTACTTC
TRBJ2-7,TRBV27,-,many,CASSFKRASYEQYF,TGTGCCAGCAGTTTCAAGCGGGCCTCCTACGAGCAGTACTTC
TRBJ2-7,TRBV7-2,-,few,CASSLTTSSYEQYF,TGTGCCAGCAGCTTAACTACCTCATCCTACGAGCAGTACTTC
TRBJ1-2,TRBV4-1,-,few,CASSQVTAAYGYTF,TGCGCCAGCAGCCAAGTAACAGCGGCCTATGGCTACACCTTC
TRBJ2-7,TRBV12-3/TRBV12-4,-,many,CASSLQGTKQYF,TGTGCCAGCAGCCTACAGGGTACGAAGCAGTACTTC
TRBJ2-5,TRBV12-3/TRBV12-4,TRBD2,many,CASSLSQAGGEETQYF,TGTGCCAGCAGTTTGTCTCAAGCGGGAGGGGAGGAGACCCAGTACTTC
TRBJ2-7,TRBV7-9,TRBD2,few,CASSSARTSGNYEQYF,TGTGCCAGCAGCTCGGCCCGGACTAGCGGGAACTACGAGCAGTACTTC
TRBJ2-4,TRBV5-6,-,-,CASSLDRWPSNIQYF,TGTGCCAGCAGCTTAGACAGGTGGCCCTCAAACATTCAGTACTTC
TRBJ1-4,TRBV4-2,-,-,CASSQDRAPEDGEKLFF,TGTGCCAGCAGCCAAGATAGGGCTCCCGAGGACGGTGAAAAACTGTTTTTT
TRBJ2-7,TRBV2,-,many,CASSRTPLGDEQYF,TGTGCCAGCAGTAGGACCCCGTTGGGGGACGAGCAGTACTTC
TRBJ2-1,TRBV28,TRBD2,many,CASSRAGTRAGEQFF,TGTGCCAGCAGCCGAGCCGGGACTAGGGCTGGTGAGCAGTTCTTC